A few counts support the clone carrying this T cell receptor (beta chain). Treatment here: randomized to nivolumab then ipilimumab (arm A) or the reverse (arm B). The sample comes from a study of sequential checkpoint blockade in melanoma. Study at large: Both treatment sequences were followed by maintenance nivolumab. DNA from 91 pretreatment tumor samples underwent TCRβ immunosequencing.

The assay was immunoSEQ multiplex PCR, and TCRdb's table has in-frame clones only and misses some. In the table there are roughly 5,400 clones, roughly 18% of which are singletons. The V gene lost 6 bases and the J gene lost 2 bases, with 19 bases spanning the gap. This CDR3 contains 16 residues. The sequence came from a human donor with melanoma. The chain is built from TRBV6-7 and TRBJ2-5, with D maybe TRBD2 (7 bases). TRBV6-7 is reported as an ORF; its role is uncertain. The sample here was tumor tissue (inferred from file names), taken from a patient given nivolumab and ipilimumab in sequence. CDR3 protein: CASSLANGGPQETQYF. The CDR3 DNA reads TGTGCCAGCAGCTTAGCGAACGGGGGGCCTCAAGAGACCCAGTACTTC.